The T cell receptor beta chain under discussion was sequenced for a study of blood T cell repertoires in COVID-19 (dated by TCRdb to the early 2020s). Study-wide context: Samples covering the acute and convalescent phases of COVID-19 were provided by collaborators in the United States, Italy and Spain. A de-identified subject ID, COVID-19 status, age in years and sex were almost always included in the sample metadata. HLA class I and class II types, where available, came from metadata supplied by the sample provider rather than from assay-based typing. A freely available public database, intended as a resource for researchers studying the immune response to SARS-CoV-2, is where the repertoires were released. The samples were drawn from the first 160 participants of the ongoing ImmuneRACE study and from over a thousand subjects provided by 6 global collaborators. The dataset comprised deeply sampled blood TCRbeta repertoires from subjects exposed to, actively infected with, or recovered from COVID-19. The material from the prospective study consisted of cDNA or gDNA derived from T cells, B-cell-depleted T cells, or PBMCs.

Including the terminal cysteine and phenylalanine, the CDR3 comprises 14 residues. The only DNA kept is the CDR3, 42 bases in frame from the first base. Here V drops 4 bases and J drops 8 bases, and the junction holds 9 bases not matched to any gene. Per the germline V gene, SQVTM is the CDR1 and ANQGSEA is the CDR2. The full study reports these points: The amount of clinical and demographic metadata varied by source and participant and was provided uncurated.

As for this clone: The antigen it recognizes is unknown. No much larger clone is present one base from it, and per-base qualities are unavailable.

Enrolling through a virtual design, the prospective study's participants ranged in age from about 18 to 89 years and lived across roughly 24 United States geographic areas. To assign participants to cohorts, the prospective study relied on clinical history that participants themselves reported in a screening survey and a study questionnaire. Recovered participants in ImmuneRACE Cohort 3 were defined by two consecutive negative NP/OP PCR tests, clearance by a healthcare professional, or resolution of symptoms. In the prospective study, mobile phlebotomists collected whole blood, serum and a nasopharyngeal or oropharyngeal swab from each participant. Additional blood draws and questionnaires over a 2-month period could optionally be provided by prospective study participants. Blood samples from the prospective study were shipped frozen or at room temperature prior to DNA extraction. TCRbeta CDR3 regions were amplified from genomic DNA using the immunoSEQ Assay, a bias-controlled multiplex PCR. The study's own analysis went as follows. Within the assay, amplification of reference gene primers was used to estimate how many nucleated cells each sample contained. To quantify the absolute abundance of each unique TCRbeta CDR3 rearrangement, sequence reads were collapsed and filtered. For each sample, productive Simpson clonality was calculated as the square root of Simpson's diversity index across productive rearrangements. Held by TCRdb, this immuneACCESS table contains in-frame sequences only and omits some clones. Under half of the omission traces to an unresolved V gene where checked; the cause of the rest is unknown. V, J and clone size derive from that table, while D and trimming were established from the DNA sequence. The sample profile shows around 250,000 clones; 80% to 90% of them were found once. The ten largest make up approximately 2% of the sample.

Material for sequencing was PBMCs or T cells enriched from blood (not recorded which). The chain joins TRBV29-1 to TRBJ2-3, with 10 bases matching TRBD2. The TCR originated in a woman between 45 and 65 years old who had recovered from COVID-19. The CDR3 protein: CSVALASGGGTQYF. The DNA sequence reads TGCAGCGTTGCTTTGGCTAGCGGGGGTGGTACGCAGTATTTT.